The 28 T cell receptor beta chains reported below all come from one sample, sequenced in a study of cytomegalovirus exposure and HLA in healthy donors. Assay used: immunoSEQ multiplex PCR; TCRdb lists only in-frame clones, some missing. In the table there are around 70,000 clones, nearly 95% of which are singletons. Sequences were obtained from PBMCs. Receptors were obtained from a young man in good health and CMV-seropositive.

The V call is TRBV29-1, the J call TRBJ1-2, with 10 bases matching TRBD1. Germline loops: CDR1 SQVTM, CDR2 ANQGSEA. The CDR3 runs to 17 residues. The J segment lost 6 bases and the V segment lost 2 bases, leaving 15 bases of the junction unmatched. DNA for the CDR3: TGCAGCGTTGAACACCGGGACAGGGGATCTCCGTCCGATGGCTACACCTTC. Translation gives CSVEHRDRGSPSDGYTF.

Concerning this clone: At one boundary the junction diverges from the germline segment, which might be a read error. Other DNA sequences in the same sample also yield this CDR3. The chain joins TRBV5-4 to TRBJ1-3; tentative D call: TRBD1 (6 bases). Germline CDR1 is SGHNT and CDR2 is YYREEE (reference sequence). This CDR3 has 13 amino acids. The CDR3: CASSRDTGNTIYF. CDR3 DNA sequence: TGTGCCAGCAGTCGGGACACTGGAAATACCATATATTTT.

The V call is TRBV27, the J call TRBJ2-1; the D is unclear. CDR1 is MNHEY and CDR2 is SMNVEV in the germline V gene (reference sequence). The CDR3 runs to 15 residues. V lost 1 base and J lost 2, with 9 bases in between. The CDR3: CASSLLPTAYNEQFF. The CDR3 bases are TGTGCCAGCAGTTTATTACCTACGGCCTACAATGAGCAGTTCTTC.

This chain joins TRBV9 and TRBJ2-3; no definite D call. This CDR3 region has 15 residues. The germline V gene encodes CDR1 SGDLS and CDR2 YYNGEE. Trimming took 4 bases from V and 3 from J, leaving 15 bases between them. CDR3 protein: CASSTAAARTDTQYF. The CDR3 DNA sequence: TGTGCCAGCAGCACCGCGGCGGCGAGGACAGATACGCAGTATTTT.

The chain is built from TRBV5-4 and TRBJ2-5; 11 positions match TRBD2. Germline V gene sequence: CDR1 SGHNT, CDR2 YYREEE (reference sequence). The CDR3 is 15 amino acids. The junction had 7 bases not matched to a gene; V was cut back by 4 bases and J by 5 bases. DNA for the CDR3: TGTGCCAGCAGCCTGAGACTAGCGGGAATCGAGACCCAGTACTTC. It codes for CASSLRLAGIETQYF. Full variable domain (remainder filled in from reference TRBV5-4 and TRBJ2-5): ETGVTQSPTHLIKTRGQQVTLRCSSQSGHNTVSWYQQALGQGPQFIFQYYREEENGRGNFPPRFSGLQFPNYSSELNVNALELDDSALYLCASSLRLAGIETQYFGPGTRLLVL.

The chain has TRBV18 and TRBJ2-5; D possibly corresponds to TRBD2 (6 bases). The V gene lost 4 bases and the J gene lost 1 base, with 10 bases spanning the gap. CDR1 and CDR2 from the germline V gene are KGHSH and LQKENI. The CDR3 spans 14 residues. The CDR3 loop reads CASSQGLTQETQYF. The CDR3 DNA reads TGTGCCAGCTCACAGGGACTGACCCAAGAGACCCAGTACTTC. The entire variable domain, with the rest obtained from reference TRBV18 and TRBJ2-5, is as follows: NAGVMQNPRHLVRRRGQEARLRCSPMKGHSHVYWYRQLPEEGLKFMVYLQKENIIDESGMPKERFSAEFPKEGPSILRIQQVVRGDSAAYFCASSQGLTQETQYFGPGTRLLVL.

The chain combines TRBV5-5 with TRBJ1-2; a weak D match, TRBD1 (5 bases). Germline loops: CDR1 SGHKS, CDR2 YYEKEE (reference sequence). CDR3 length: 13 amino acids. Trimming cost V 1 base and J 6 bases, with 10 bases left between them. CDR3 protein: CASSLQQDHGYTF. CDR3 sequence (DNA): TGTGCCAGCAGCTTGCAACAGGACCATGGCTACACCTTC.

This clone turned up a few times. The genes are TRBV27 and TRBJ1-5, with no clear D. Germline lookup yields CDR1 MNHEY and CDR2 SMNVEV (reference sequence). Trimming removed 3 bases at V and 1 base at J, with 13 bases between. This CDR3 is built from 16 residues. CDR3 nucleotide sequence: TGTGCCAGCAGTTTGGCTGGCCCGCAAAGCAATCAGCCCCAGCATTTT. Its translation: CASSLAGPQSNQPQHF.

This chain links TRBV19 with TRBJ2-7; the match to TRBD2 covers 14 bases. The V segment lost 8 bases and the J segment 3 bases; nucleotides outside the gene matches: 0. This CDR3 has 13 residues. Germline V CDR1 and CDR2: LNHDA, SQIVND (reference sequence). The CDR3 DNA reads TGTGCCAGTGGGACTAGCGGGAGCTACGAGCAGTACTTC. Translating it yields CASGTSGSYEQYF.

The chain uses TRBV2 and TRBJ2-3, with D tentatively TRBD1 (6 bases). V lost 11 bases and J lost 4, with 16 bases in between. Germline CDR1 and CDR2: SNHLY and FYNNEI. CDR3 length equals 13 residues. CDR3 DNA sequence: TGTGCCCAGGAGAGGGGGTACCCAGATACGCAGTATTTT. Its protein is CAQERGYPDTQYF.

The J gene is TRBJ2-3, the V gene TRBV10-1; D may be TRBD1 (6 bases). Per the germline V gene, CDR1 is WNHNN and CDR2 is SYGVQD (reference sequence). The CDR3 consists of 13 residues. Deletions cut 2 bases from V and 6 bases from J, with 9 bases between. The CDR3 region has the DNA TGCGCCAGCAGTGAGACAGGGAAGGATACGCAGTATTTT. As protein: CASSETGKDTQYF.

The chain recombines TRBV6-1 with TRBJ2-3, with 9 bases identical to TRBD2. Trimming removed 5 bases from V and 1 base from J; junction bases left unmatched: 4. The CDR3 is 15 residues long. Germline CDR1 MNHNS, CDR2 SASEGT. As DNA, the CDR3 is TGTGCCAGCAGTCAATGGACTAGCGGCACAGATACGCAGTATTTT. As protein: CASSQWTSGTDTQYF.

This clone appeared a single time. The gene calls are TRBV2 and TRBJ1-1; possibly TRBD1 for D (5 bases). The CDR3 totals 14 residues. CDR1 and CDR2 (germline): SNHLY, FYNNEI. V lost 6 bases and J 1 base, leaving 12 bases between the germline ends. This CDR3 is CASRAGRKNTEAFF. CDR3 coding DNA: TGTGCCAGCAGGGCGGGACGCAAGAACACTGAAGCTTTCTTT.

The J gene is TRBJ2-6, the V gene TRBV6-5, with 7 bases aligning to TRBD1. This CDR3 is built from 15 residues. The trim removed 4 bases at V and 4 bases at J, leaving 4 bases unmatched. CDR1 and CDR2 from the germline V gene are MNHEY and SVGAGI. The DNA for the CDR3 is TGTGCCAGCAGTTCACAGGGGTCAGGGGCCAACGTCCTGACTTTC. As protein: CASSSQGSGANVLTF.

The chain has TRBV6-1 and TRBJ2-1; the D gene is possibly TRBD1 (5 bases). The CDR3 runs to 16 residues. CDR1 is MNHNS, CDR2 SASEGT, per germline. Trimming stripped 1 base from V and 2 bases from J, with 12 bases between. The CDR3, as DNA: TGTGCCAGCAGTGAAGAGTTAGGGGTACCCTACAATGAGCAGTTCTTC. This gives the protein CASSEELGVPYNEQFF.

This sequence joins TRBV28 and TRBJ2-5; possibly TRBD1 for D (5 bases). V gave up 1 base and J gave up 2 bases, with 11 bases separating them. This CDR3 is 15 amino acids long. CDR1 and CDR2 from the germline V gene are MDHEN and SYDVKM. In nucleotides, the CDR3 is TGTGCCAGCAGTTTATCCCCAGGGAAACAAGAGACCCAGTACTTC. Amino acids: CASSLSPGKQETQYF.

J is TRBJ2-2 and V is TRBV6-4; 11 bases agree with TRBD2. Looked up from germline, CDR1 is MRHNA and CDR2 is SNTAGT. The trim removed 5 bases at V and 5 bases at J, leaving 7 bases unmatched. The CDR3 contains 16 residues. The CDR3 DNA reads TGTGCCAGCAGTCAACTAGCGGGAGCAAGGACCGGGGAGCTGTTTTTT. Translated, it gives CASSQLAGARTGELFF.

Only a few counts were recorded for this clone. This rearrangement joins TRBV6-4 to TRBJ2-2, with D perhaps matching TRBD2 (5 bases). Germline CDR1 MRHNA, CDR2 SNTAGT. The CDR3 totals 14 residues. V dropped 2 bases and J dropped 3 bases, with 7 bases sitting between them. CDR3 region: CASSDGRDTGELFF. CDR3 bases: TGTGCCAGCAGTGACGGGCGGGACACCGGGGAGCTGTTTTTT.

CDR3: CASSSGETQYF. The CDR3 DNA reads as TGCGCCAGCAGCTCTGGCGAGACCCAGTACTTC. V is TRBV5-1 and J is TRBJ2-5, with D unresolved. Germline-derived CDR1 and CDR2 are SGHRS and YFSETQ. V was pared by 3 bases and J by 5 bases, with 5 bases between. The CDR3 runs to 11 residues.

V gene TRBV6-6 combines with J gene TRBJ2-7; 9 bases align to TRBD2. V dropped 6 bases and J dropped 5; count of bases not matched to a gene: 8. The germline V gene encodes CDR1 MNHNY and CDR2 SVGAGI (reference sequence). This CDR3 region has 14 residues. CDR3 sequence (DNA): TGTGCCAGCAGCTCCGGGACTAGCAAGGACGAGCAGTACTTC. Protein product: CASSSGTSKDEQYF.

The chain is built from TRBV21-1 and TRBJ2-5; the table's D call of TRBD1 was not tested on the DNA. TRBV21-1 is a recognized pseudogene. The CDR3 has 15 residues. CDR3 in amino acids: CASKGYQGRGETQYF. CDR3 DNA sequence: TGTGCCAGCAAAGGTTACCAGGGCCGAGGAGAGACCCAGTACTTC.

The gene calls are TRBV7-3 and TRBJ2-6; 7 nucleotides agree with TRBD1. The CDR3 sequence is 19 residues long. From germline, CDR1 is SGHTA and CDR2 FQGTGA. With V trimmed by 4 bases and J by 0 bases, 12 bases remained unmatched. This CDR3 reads CASSSPRQGEGSGANVLTF. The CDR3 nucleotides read TGTGCCAGCAGCTCCCCTCGACAGGGAGAGGGCTCTGGGGCCAACGTCCTGACTTTC.

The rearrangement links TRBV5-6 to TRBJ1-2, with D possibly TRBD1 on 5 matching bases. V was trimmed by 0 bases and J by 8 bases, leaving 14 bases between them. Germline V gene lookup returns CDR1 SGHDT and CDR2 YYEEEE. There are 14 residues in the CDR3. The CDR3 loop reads CASSLEARVNGYTF. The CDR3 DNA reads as TGTGCCAGCAGCTTGGAGGCCAGGGTAAACGGCTACACCTTC.

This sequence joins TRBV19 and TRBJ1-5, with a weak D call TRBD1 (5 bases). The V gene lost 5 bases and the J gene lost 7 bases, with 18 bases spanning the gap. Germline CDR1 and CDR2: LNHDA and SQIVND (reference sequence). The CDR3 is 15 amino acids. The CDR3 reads CASSSPLTTDQPQHF. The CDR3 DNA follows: TGTGCCAGTAGTTCCCCATTAACGACAGACCAGCCCCAGCATTTT.

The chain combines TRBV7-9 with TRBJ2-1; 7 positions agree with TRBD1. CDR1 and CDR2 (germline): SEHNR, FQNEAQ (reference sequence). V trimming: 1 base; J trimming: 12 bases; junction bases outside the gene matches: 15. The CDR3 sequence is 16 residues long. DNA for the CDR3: TGTGCCAGCAGCTTAGGAAAGGGGGCCGTCTTCTCTGGGCAGTTCTTC. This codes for CASSLGKGAVFSGQFF. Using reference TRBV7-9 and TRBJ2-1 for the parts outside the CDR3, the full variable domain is DTGVSQNPRHKITKRGQNVTFRCDPISEHNRLYWYRQTLGQGPEFLTYFQNEAQLEKSRLLSDRFSAERPKGSFSTLEIQRTEQGDSAMYLCASSLGKGAVFSGQFFGPGTRLTVL.

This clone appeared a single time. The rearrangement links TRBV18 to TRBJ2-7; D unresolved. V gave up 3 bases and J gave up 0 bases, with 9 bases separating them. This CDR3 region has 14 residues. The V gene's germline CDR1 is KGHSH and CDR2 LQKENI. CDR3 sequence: CASSPSHSSYEQYF. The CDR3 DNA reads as TGTGCCAGCTCACCGAGCCACAGCTCCTACGAGCAGTACTTC. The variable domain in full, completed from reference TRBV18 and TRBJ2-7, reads NAGVMQNPRHLVRRRGQEARLRCSPMKGHSHVYWYRQLPEEGLKFMVYLQKENIIDESGMPKERFSAEFPKEGPSILRIQQVVRGDSAAYFCASSPSHSSYEQYFGPGTRLTVT.

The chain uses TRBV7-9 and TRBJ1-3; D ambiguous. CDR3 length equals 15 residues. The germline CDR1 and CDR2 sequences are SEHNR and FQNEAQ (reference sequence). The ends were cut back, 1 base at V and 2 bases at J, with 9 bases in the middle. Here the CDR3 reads CASSLGFGAGNTIYF. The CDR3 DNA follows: TGTGCCAGCAGCTTAGGCTTCGGGGCTGGAAACACCATATATTTT.

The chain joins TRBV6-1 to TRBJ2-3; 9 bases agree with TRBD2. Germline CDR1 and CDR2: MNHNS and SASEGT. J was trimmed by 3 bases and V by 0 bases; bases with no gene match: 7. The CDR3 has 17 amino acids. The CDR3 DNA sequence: TGTGCCAGCAGTGAAGCCCCCGCTAGCGGGACGACAGATACGCAGTATTTT. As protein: CASSEAPASGTTDTQYF.